What follows are 30 T cell receptor beta chains derived from one specimen sequenced in a study of prognosis after radiotherapy for stage I lung cancer listed by TCRdb under 2021. The listed sequencing device is Illumina HiSeq 3000. The TCR beta CDR3 region was amplified from genomic DNA by two rounds of multiplex PCR. The first PCR round used primers specific to each TRBV and TRBJ gene, and the primer sequences were filed in Chinese patent CN105087789A. Clones were called with MiXCR by TCRdb after fastp trimmed the public reads at Q25, and only in-frame beta chains were retained. Entries are consolidated by CDR3 protein sequence, retaining the most common genes and DNA. A total of about 16,000 distinct CDR3 sequences appear in this sample, 31% of them only once. The ten largest clones take up roughly 25% of the sample. The sequencing used PBMCs, collected before or after stereotactic body radiation therapy (not recorded which). These receptors came from a donor at least 50 years old with non-small cell lung cancer.

This clonotype was counted ten times or more. The rearrangement joins TRBV6-6 to TRBJ2-4; 8 nucleotides match TRBD1. The CDR3 is 19 amino acids. Looked up from germline, CDR1 is MNHNY and CDR2 is SVGAGI (reference sequence). Trimming took 0 bases from V and 0 from J; bases not matched to a gene: 10. CDR3 in DNA: TGTGCCAGCAGTTACTCGATTTCCAGGGGGCGAGGAGCCAAAAACATTCAGTACTTC. This translates into CASSYSISRGRGAKNIQYF.

This clonotype has a count of ten or more. The CDR3 coding sequence is TGTGCCACCAGTGATTTGGGACGGACGGGCAATCAGCCCCAGCATTTT. Translating gives CATSDLGRTGNQPQHF. The chain combines TRBV24-1 with TRBJ1-5; no definite D call. The length of the CDR3 is 16 residues. The germline V gene encodes CDR1 KGHDR and CDR2 SFDVKD. Trimming stripped 0 bases from V and 2 bases from J, with 10 bases between.

This clonotype was seen ten or more times. V is TRBV10-3 and J is TRBJ1-1; D unresolved. V was shortened by 6 bases and J by 0 bases, with 8 bases between the two germline ends. The CDR3 contains 13 residues. Germline lookup yields CDR1 ENHRY and CDR2 SYGVKD. In nucleotides, the CDR3 is TGTGCCATCAGCAGCCATTTGAACACTGAAGCTTTCTTT. Protein: CAISSHLNTEAFF.

The V gene is TRBV27, the J gene TRBJ2-3, with 11 bases identical to TRBD2. From germline, CDR1 is MNHEY and CDR2 SMNVEV (reference sequence). CDR3 size: 16 residues. With 8 bases clipped from V and 2 bases from J, the junction kept 9 bases outside the gene matches. CDR3 DNA: TGTGCCAGCCCCCTGGGACTAGCGGAGATCACAGATACGCAGTATTTT. Its protein is CASPLGLAEITDTQYF.

By share of the sample, this clonotype is medium-sized. This chain uses TRBV11-2 with TRBJ2-1; TRBD2 matches at 9 bases. CDR1 is SGHAT and CDR2 is FQNNGV in the germline V gene. The CDR3 has 13 amino acids. V shed 3 bases, J shed 15 bases, and the junction held 9 bases outside the gene matches. In nucleotides, the CDR3 is TGTGCCAGCAGCTTGAGGGTTAGCGGGAGTTTGTTCTTC. Protein sequence: CASSLRVSGSLFF.

As to this clonotype: A far larger clone is one nucleotide away, so this likely arose from a read error. This rearrangement joins TRBV2 to TRBJ2-7; D is unclear. The CDR3 sequence is 12 residues long. V lost 9 bases to trimming and J lost 4 bases, with 13 bases between them. Looked up from germline, CDR1 is SNHLY and CDR2 is FYNNEI. The chain's CDR3 is CARTYGGYEQYF. CDR3 sequence (DNA): TGTGCCAGAACCTATGGTGGGTACGAGCAGTACTTC.

V usage is TRBV20-1 and J usage is TRBJ1-4; TRBD1 is a possible D gene (6 bases). The V gene lost 6 bases and the J gene lost 8 bases, with 16 bases spanning the gap. The germline CDR1 and CDR2 sequences are DFQATT and SNEGSKA (reference sequence). The CDR3 loop spans 13 amino acids. CDR3 in DNA: TGCAGTGCACAGGAAGGGGGAAAGGAAAAACTGTTTTTT. Its translation is CSAQEGGKEKLFF.

This clonotype showed up many times. The J gene is TRBJ1-1, the V gene TRBV3-1; D is uncertain. The CDR3 loop spans 13 amino acids. Germline-derived CDR1 and CDR2 are LGHDT and YNNKEL (reference sequence). Deletions cut 10 bases from V and 4 bases from J, with 16 bases between. The CDR3 loop reads CATGETSGTEAFF. The CDR3 bases are TGTGCCACCGGGGAGACTTCAGGCACTGAAGCTTTCTTT.

In the case of this clonotype: At one boundary the junction diverges from the germline segment, which might be a read error. The chain joins TRBV2 to TRBJ2-3, with 7 nucleotides matching TRBD2. Germline loops: CDR1 SNHLY, CDR2 FYNNEI. The CDR3 sequence is 15 residues long. The CDR3: CASTPYRNRGDTQYF. The CDR3 DNA reads TGTGCCAGCACCCCGTACAGGAACCGGGGGGATACTCAGTATTTT.

This clonotype was observed many times. This chain links TRBV28 with TRBJ2-1; D uncertain. Per germline, CDR1 MDHEN and CDR2 SYDVKM. V was pared by 4 bases and J by 0 bases, with 13 bases between. The CDR3 is 16 amino acids. The CDR3 nucleotides are TGTGCCAGCAGTTCTTACATACCGGGCTCCTACAATGAGCAGTTCTTC. It specifies CASSSYIPGSYNEQFF.

This clonotype has at least ten counts. This sequence joins TRBV5-5 and TRBJ2-7; D is perhaps TRBD1 (6 bases). This CDR3 has 14 residues. Germline assignment: CDR1 SGHKS and CDR2 YYEKEE (reference sequence). V was trimmed by 7 bases and J by 4 bases, leaving 18 bases between them. The DNA for the CDR3 is TGTGCCAGCGGGGGCCAGGGGACGAGGTACGAGCAGTACTTC. Protein sequence: CASGGQGTRYEQYF.

Many counts were recorded for this clonotype. The chain links TRBV18 to TRBJ2-3; no firm D call. Trimming took off 0 bases at V and 4 bases at J, with 11 bases between the two ends. Germline V gene sequence: CDR1 KGHSH, CDR2 LQKENI. The CDR3 loop spans 15 amino acids. CDR3 sequence: CASSPPRPTPDTQYF. The CDR3 nucleotides are TGTGCCAGCTCACCACCCAGGCCGACTCCAGATACGCAGTATTTT.

This clonotype was seen repeatedly, ten times or more. The chain recombines TRBV20-1 with TRBJ2-2; the D gene is possibly TRBD2 (5 bases). The CDR3 covers 13 residues. V lost 4 bases, J lost 4 bases, and 10 bases lay in between. Germline assignment: CDR1 DFQATT and CDR2 SNEGSKA (reference sequence). This CDR3 is CSANEGGTGELFF. The CDR3 DNA is TGCAGTGCTAATGAGGGCGGCACCGGGGAGCTGTTTTTT.

Judged by abundance, this clonotype is medium-sized. The rearrangement links TRBV6-5 to TRBJ2-2; maybe TRBD2 (5 bases). V was pared by 0 bases and J by 4 bases, with 18 bases between. CDR3 length: 18 residues. The V gene's germline CDR1 is MNHEY and CDR2 SVGAGI. CDR3 nucleotides: TGTGCCAGCAGTTACTCGCTTCCGCGGCAGGCGGGCACCGGGGAGCTGTTTTTT. It translates to CASSYSLPRQAGTGELFF.

This clonotype was picked up many times. The chain combines TRBV4-1 with TRBJ2-5; 10 bases are a match to TRBD2. Germline loops: CDR1 MGHRA, CDR2 YSYEKL. V lost 4 bases to trimming and J lost 0 bases; unmatched junction nucleotides: 2. The CDR3 spans 15 residues. CDR3 DNA: TGCGCCAGCAGCCGGGGGACTAGCGACCAAGAGACCCAGTACTTC. This codes for CASSRGTSDQETQYF.

This clonotype was seen ten or more times. The gene calls are TRBV14 and TRBJ1-2; D is perhaps TRBD1 (5 bases). V was cut by 2 bases and J by 4 bases, with 8 bases left in between. Germline CDR1 is SGHDN and CDR2 is FVKESK. The CDR3 totals 13 residues. CDR3 sequence: CASSQSRGYGYTF. The DNA of the CDR3 is TGTGCCAGCAGCCAATCAAGGGGCTATGGCTACACCTTC.

This clonotype has a count of ten or more. The chain links TRBV5-6 to TRBJ1-5, with a tentative D call TRBD1 (6 bases). V lost 0 bases, J lost 7 bases, and 11 bases lay in between. Germline V gives CDR1 SGHDT, CDR2 YYEEEE. This CDR3 is built from 14 residues. CDR3 sequence reads: CASSLAGARQPQHF. CDR3 bases: TGTGCCAGCAGCTTGGCGGGGGCGCGGCAGCCCCAGCATTTT.

Sample share makes this clonotype medium-sized. The V call is TRBV28, the J call TRBJ1-6; a possible D gene is TRBD1 (5 bases). Germline CDR1 and CDR2: MDHEN and SYDVKM. The V gene lost 6 bases and the J gene lost 6 bases, with 15 bases spanning the gap. There are 15 residues in the CDR3. The CDR3 reads CASRVQAGRNSPLHF. The DNA of the CDR3 is TGTGCCAGCAGGGTACAGGCTGGACGTAATTCACCCCTCCACTTT.

This clonotype was counted ten times or more. The rearrangement uses TRBV7-2 and TRBJ2-3, with D unresolved. Trimming removed 5 bases at V and 6 bases at J, with 9 bases between. The germline gives CDR1 SGHTA, CDR2 FQGNSA. This CDR3 contains 12 residues. CDR3 sequence: CASSPYGDTQYF. CDR3 DNA sequence: TGTGCCAGCAGCCCGTACGGGGATACGCAGTATTTT.

Comment on this clonotype: The CDR3 carries no conserved terminal phenylalanine or tryptophan, so it likely arises from a read error. This chain connects TRBV27 to TRBJ2-3; D might be TRBD1 (5 bases). Germline CDR1 and CDR2: MNHEY and SMNVEV (reference sequence). CDR3 length: 13 amino acids. CDR3 in DNA: TGTGGCAGCAGCACCAGGGAAACATATACGCAGTATTCT. It is translated as CGSSTRETYTQYS.

The chain joins TRBV7-2 to TRBJ2-2, with 9 bases identical to TRBD1. The CDR3 has 17 residues. CDR1 and CDR2 from the germline V gene are SGHTA and FQGNSA. J lost 4 bases, V lost 1 base, and 7 bases had no gene match. The CDR3, as DNA: TGTGCCAGCAGCTTAGATTCCGGGACAGGGATCACCGGGGAGCTGTTTTTT. This codes for CASSLDSGTGITGELFF.

A remark on this clonotype: This sequence is one base from a far larger clone and is likely a read error. The chain is built from TRBV6-4 and TRBJ2-3; TRBD2 agrees at 10 bases. Germline CDR1 and CDR2: MRHNA and SNTAGT. The CDR3 consists of 15 residues. CDR3 sequence (DNA): TGTGCCAGCAGTTACTCTAGCGGGAGCACAGATACGCATTATTTT. As protein: CASSYSSGSTDTHYF.

The chain carries TRBV4-1 and TRBJ2-7; 7 nucleotides align to TRBD2. V lost 4 bases and J lost 1; bases outside the gene matches: 13. The CDR3 has 17 residues. Per the germline V gene, CDR1 is MGHRA and CDR2 is YSYEKL. CDR3 protein: CASSPDARTRRSYEQYF. The CDR3 DNA follows: TGCGCCAGCAGCCCCGACGCAAGGACTAGGAGGTCCTACGAGCAGTACTTC.

This clonotype is medium-sized within its sample. The V gene is TRBV6-5, the J gene TRBJ1-2; no firm D call. Trimming removed 0 bases from V and 3 bases from J, with 14 bases in between. The CDR3 loop spans 16 amino acids. In germline, CDR1 is MNHEY, CDR2 SVGAGI. CDR3 in amino acids: CASSYSTELLDYGYTF. CDR3 bases: TGTGCCAGCAGTTACTCAACCGAACTACTGGACTATGGCTACACCTTC.

This chain uses TRBV3-1 with TRBJ2-7; perhaps TRBD1 as D (6 bases). This CDR3 comprises 13 residues. Germline CDR1 LGHDT, CDR2 YNNKEL (reference sequence). The V end was cut by 3 bases, the J end by 3 bases, with 9 bases between. The CDR3 sequence: CASSHDRNYEQYF. The CDR3 nucleotides are TGTGCCAGCAGCCACGACAGGAACTACGAGCAGTACTTC.

This clonotype was detected many times. V gene TRBV6-6 combines with J gene TRBJ2-1; D assignment may be TRBD1 or TRBD2 (5 bases each). This CDR3 has 16 residues. The germline gives CDR1 MNHNY, CDR2 SVGAGI (reference sequence). V lost 1 base to trimming and J lost 7 bases, with 17 bases between them. CDR3 in DNA: TGTGCCAGCAGTTACTGGGACCAACTAGGGCCGAATGAGCAGTTCTTC. It translates to CASSYWDQLGPNEQFF.

This clonotype showed up many times. The chain carries TRBV15 and TRBJ1-1; 8 bases match TRBD1. There are 13 residues in the CDR3. The germline CDR1 and CDR2 sequences are LNHNV and YYDKDF (reference sequence). The V gene end was trimmed by 2 bases and the J gene end by 11 bases; junction bases not matched to a gene: 7. The CDR3 nucleotides read TGTGCCACCAGCAGATGGACAGGGATGGACGCTTTCTTT. Its translation is CATSRWTGMDAFF.

On this clonotype: A far larger clone lies a single base away; this is likely a read error. The chain uses TRBV7-2 and TRBJ2-3, with 9 bases matching TRBD1. Germline V gene data show CDR1 as SGHTA and CDR2 as FQGNSA. The CDR3 totals 14 residues. In DNA form, the CDR3 reads TGTGCCAGCAGCTCCGGGACAGGGACAGATAGGCAGTATTTT. Encoded protein: CASSSGTGTDRQYF.

This clonotype was seen only once. V gene TRBV7-2 combines with J gene TRBJ1-4; no firm D call. Per the germline V gene, CDR1 is SGHTA and CDR2 is FQGNSA. V gave up 3 bases and J gave up 8 bases, with 13 bases separating them. This CDR3 spans 14 amino acids. CDR3 sequence (DNA): TGTGCCAGCAGCTTGATCAAGGATGAGGAAAAACTGTTTTTT. Translating it yields CASSLIKDEEKLFF.

The CDR3, as DNA: TGTGCCAGCAGTTCGCCGGGACTATCGAATTACAATGAGCAGTTCTTC. Amino acid sequence: CASSSPGLSNYNEQFF. The chain has TRBV6-2 or TRBV6-3 and TRBJ2-1, with TRBD2 identical over 7 bases. The CDR3 loop spans 16 amino acids. After removal of 4 bases from V and 4 bases from J, the junction contained 10 bases not matched to a gene. The germline gives CDR1 MNHEY, CDR2 SVGEGT.